What follows are 13 T cell receptor beta chains derived from one specimen sequenced in a study of identifying expanded T cells in peripheral blood. Clones were sequenced by immunoSEQ multiplex PCR, and TCRdb holds only the in-frame ones, with some missing. The sample contains 75,000 to 95,000 clones, approximately 84% of which appear only once. The sample was blood. All receptors derive from a person between 18 and 75 years old in good health.

The chain links TRBV5-6 to TRBJ1-2; the D is unclear. CDR3 size: 11 residues. V lost 3 bases and J 5 bases, leaving 5 bases between the germline ends. Germline CDR1 and CDR2: SGHDT and YYEEEE. The chain's CDR3 is CASSSTYGYTF. Written as DNA, the CDR3 is TGTGCCAGCAGCTCAACGTATGGCTACACCTTC.

This clone showed up just once. V and J are TRBV6-6 and TRBJ1-4, with TRBD1 as a possible D gene (5 bases). V was trimmed by 8 bases and J by 7 bases, leaving 11 bases between them. This CDR3 has 12 amino acids. The germline V gene encodes CDR1 MNHNY and CDR2 SVGAGI (reference sequence). The CDR3 is CASQGTAEKLFF. The CDR3 DNA sequence: TGTGCCAGCCAGGGAACTGCTGAAAAACTGTTTTTT.

This clone was seen a handful of times. The chain carries TRBV5-1 and TRBJ1-2; 10 bases line up with TRBD1. Germline V gene sequence: CDR1 SGHRS, CDR2 YFSETQ. With 3 bases clipped from V and 10 bases from J, the junction kept 6 bases outside the gene matches. This CDR3 contains 13 residues. The CDR3 DNA sequence: TGCGCCAGCAGCTATGGACAGGGGGTGGTCTACACCTTC. This translates into CASSYGQGVVYTF.

The chain is built from TRBV10-3 and TRBJ2-7, with 12 nucleotides matching TRBD1. V dropped 9 bases and J dropped 12; count of bases not matched to a gene: 12. From germline, CDR1 is ENHRY and CDR2 SYGVKD. This CDR3 comprises 13 residues. DNA for the CDR3: TGTGCCATTGCCGGGACAGGGGGCGCCAGGCCGTACTTC. This gives the protein CAIAGTGGARPYF.

The chain couples TRBV4-3 to TRBJ1-4; maybe TRBD1 (5 bases). The CDR3 spans 18 residues. Germline CDR1 LGHNA, CDR2 YSLEER. The ends were cut back, 0 bases at V and 1 base at J, with 15 bases in the middle. CDR3 in amino acids: CASSQEGRVWRTNEKLFF. The CDR3 nucleotides read TGCGCCAGCAGCCAAGAAGGCAGGGTATGGAGAACTAATGAAAAACTGTTTTTT.

This clone was counted a few times. Here the CDR3 DNA reads TGCGCCAGCAGCTTGGGGCAAAATCAGCCCCAGCATTTT. As protein: CASSLGQNQPQHF. The chain recombines TRBV5-1 with TRBJ1-5, with D unclear. The V gene's germline CDR1 is SGHRS and CDR2 YFSETQ. V gave up 0 bases and J gave up 4 bases, with 5 bases separating them. The CDR3 length is 13 residues.

The rearrangement joins TRBV5-1 to TRBJ1-1, with unresolved D. V gave up 3 bases and J gave up 8 bases, with 17 bases separating them. CDR1 is SGHRS and CDR2 is YFSETQ in the germline V gene. The CDR3 spans 14 residues. The CDR3 here is CASSSTGLPPEAFF. Written as DNA, the CDR3 is TGCGCCAGCAGCTCCACCGGGTTGCCTCCGGAAGCTTTCTTT.

This clone showed up just a few times. The CDR3 nucleotides are TGCGCCAGCAGCTCCAACAGCTTTCCCACAGATACGCAGTATTTT. It translates to CASSSNSFPTDTQYF. The V and J genes are TRBV5-1 and TRBJ2-3; D is undetermined. The V and J ends lost 3 bases and 2 bases respectively, with 13 bases between them. Germline V gene data show CDR1 as SGHRS and CDR2 as YFSETQ. CDR3 length: 15 residues.

The chain uses TRBV10-3 and TRBJ2-3; D not resolved. Per germline, CDR1 ENHRY and CDR2 SYGVKD. The V and J ends lost 1 base and 2 bases respectively, with 7 bases between them. The length of the CDR3 is 14 residues. CDR3 sequence (DNA): TGTGCCATCAGTGAGTTAGACCCCACAGATACGCAGTATTTT. Protein sequence: CAISELDPTDTQYF.

This sequence joins TRBV7-2 and TRBJ2-5; 7 bases line up with TRBD2. Germline CDR1 reads SGHTA; CDR2 reads FQGNSA. V gave up 2 bases and J gave up 4 bases; unmatched junction bases: 4. This CDR3 is 14 amino acids long. The CDR3 sequence: CASSLRASGETQYF. The DNA of the CDR3 is TGTGCCAGCAGCTTACGGGCTAGCGGAGAGACCCAGTACTTC.

This clone has a handful of counts. V is TRBV19 and J is TRBJ1-4; D is unresolved. This CDR3 has 12 residues. The V end was cut by 5 bases, the J end by 2 bases, with 3 bases between. CDR1 and CDR2 (germline): LNHDA, SQIVND (reference sequence). CDR3 region: CASSGTNEKLFF. In nucleotides, the CDR3 is TGTGCCAGTAGTGGGACTAATGAAAAACTGTTTTTT. The variable domain in full, completed from reference TRBV19 and TRBJ1-4, reads DGGITQSPKYLFRKEGQNVTLSCEQNLNHDAMYWYRQDPGQGLRLIYYSQIVNDFQKGDIAEGYSVSREKKESFPLTVTSAQKNPTAFYLCASSGTNEKLFFGSGTQLSVL.

The chain uses TRBV15 and TRBJ2-7, with D perhaps TRBD1 (5 bases). Trimming took 5 bases from V and 1 from J, leaving 12 bases between them. CDR1 is LNHNV, CDR2 YYDKDF, per germline (reference sequence). CDR3 length: 14 amino acids. As DNA, the CDR3 is TGTGCCACCAGCTCCTCACAGGCTTCCTACGAGCAGTACTTC. Translating gives CATSSSQASYEQYF. The full variable domain, its missing parts supplied by reference TRBV15 and TRBJ2-7, is DAMVIQNPRYQVTQFGKPVTLSCSQTLNHNVMYWYQQKSSQAPKLLFHYYDKDFNNEADTPDNFQSRRPNTSFCFLDIRSPGLGDTAMYLCATSSSQASYEQYFGPGTRLTVT.

The chain uses TRBV18 and TRBJ1-2, with D perhaps matching TRBD1 (5 bases). In germline, CDR1 is KGHSH, CDR2 LQKENI. The CDR3 runs to 16 residues. V was clipped by 6 bases and J by 0 bases, with 17 bases between them. The CDR3 bases are TGTGCCAGCTCGACACTTGTAGCGACAGCTAACTATGGCTACACCTTC. Translated, it gives CASSTLVATANYGYTF.